These 27 T cell receptor beta chains originate from one sample sequenced in a study of cytomegalovirus exposure and HLA in healthy donors. The primer mix had 60 Vbeta and 13 Jbeta primers. Profiled with immunoSEQ multiplex PCR; TCRdb holds only in-frame clones, not every one. The sample lists 100,000 to 150,000 clones, around 84% occurring once. Material: PBMCs. These receptors were obtained from a woman between 35 and 50 years old in good health and CMV-seronegative.

This chain joins TRBV7-9 and TRBJ1-1, with D hard to call. This CDR3 spans 13 amino acids. V was cut by 2 bases and J by 3 bases, with 7 bases left in between. Per the germline V gene, CDR1 is SEHNR and CDR2 is FQNEAQ (reference sequence). The CDR3 reads CASSLRGYTEAFF. In DNA form, the CDR3 reads TGTGCCAGCAGCTTACGCGGGTACACTGAAGCTTTCTTT.

The V gene is TRBV19, the J gene TRBJ2-3; 12 bases agree with TRBD2. V was pared by 0 bases and J by 4 bases, with 5 bases of the junction left unmatched. The length of the CDR3 is 17 residues. Germline CDR1 reads LNHDA; CDR2 reads SQIVND (reference sequence). The CDR3 bases are TGTGCCAGTAGTATAGACTTACTAGCGGGAGGTGCAGATACGCAGTATTTT. Translated, it gives CASSIDLLAGGADTQYF. The full variable domain, rest sourced from reference TRBV19 and TRBJ2-3, is DGGITQSPKYLFRKEGQNVTLSCEQNLNHDAMYWYRQDPGQGLRLIYYSQIVNDFQKGDIAEGYSVSREKKESFPLTVTSAQKNPTAFYLCASSIDLLAGGADTQYFGPGTRLTVL.

A few counts support this clone. This rearrangement joins TRBV2 to TRBJ2-2; TRBD2 aligns across 8 bases. This CDR3 region has 17 residues. Per the germline V gene, CDR1 is SNHLY and CDR2 is FYNNEI. V was clipped by 4 bases and J by 4 bases; unmatched bases: 11. The CDR3 DNA reads as TGTGCCAGCAGTGCGGTCCGGGGGGGGTCGGGCACCGGGGAGCTGTTTTTT. Its protein product is CASSAVRGGSGTGELFF.

CDR3 sequence: CASSLVRSSGTYEQYF. The CDR3 DNA is TGCGCCAGCAGCTTGGTACGGTCTAGCGGCACCTACGAGCAGTACTTC. The chain joins TRBV5-1 to TRBJ2-5; TRBD2 agrees at 7 bases. The DNA end is a closer match to TRBJ2-7, so the J assignment may be wrong. Germline V lookup: CDR1 SGHRS, CDR2 YFSETQ. The CDR3 sequence is 16 residues long.

V and J are TRBV5-1 and TRBJ1-2, with 8 nucleotides matching TRBD1. Germline CDR1 is SGHRS and CDR2 is YFSETQ. CDR3 length equals 16 residues. Unmatched junction bases numbered 8, after V lost 4 bases and J lost 0 bases. The CDR3 DNA is TGCGCCAGCAGCCGAGTGACAGGGGAAGCTAACTATGGCTACACCTTC. Amino acids: CASSRVTGEANYGYTF.

The table lists this clone with a few counts. The genes are TRBV6-1 and TRBJ1-1; 7 nucleotides agree with TRBD1. The germline V gene encodes CDR1 MNHNS and CDR2 SASEGT. CDR3 length: 13 amino acids. The V segment lost 10 bases and the J segment 2 bases; nucleotides outside the gene matches: 7. The CDR3 sequence: CATEDRVNTEAFF. The CDR3 DNA is TGTGCCACCGAAGACAGGGTAAACACTGAAGCTTTCTTT.

The genes are TRBV5-1 and TRBJ2-6; D remains unclear. V was cut by 2 bases and J by 0 bases, with 6 bases left in between. Germline V lookup: CDR1 SGHRS, CDR2 YFSETQ. CDR3 size: 15 residues. The CDR3 loop reads CASSFRFSGANVLTF. CDR3 coding DNA: TGCGCCAGCAGCTTTAGATTCTCTGGGGCCAACGTCCTGACTTTC.

This chain uses TRBV28 with TRBJ2-7; maybe TRBD2 (6 bases). V lost 2 bases and J lost 4, with 15 bases in between. The CDR3 runs 15 residues. CDR1 is MDHEN, CDR2 SYDVKM, per germline. CDR3 nucleotide sequence: TGTGCCAGCAGTTTAAGCTCGACGGGGGAATACGAGCAGTACTTC. This translates into CASSLSSTGEYEQYF.

On this clone itself: The junction differs from germline at one of its ends, possibly a read error. The rearrangement links TRBV7-6 to TRBJ2-6; D may be TRBD1 (5 bases). The CDR3 extends over 14 amino acids. In germline, CDR1 is SGHVS, CDR2 FNYEAQ. CDR3: CASSSPSRANGLTF. The DNA for the CDR3 is TGTGCCAGCAGCTCCCCCTCCAGGGCCAACGGCCTGACTTTC.

The V call is TRBV4-2, the J call TRBJ1-1, with 7 bases fitting TRBD1. The J segment lost 2 bases and the V segment lost 6 bases, leaving 3 bases of the junction unmatched. Per germline, CDR1 LGHNA and CDR2 YNFKEQ. This CDR3 comprises 13 residues. As DNA, the CDR3 is TGTGCCAGCAGGACAGGGAGAAACACTGAAGCTTTCTTT. Protein: CASRTGRNTEAFF.

On this clone itself: This CDR3 is also generated by other DNA sequences in the sample. The chain couples TRBV20-1 to TRBJ2-1; no clear D gene. The V end lost 4 bases, the J end lost 5 bases, and 3 bases lay between the germline ends. The CDR3 covers 10 residues. Germline loops: CDR1 DFQATT, CDR2 SNEGSKA (reference sequence). CDR3 loop: CSATDNEQFF. The CDR3 DNA follows: TGCAGTGCTACCGACAATGAGCAGTTCTTC.

The V gene is TRBV2, the J gene TRBJ2-5; D perhaps matches TRBD1 (5 bases). The ends were cut back, 4 bases at V and 5 bases at J, with 11 bases in the middle. This CDR3 has 13 residues. Germline V lookup: CDR1 SNHLY, CDR2 FYNNEI. CDR3 nucleotides: TGTGCCAGCAGTGTCTCCAGGGATGAGACCCAGTACTTC. It specifies CASSVSRDETQYF.

The CDR3 sequence: CASSLRLAAETQYF. CDR3 sequence (DNA): TGTGCCAGCAGTTTACGGCTAGCAGCCGAGACCCAGTACTTC. The V call is TRBV28, the J call TRBJ2-5; a weak D match, TRBD2 (5 bases). Germline V lookup: CDR1 MDHEN, CDR2 SYDVKM. The CDR3 is made up of 14 amino acids. The V end lost 2 bases, the J end lost 5 bases, and 12 bases lay between the germline ends.

The gene calls are TRBV6-5 and TRBJ2-3, with 7 bases lining up with TRBD2. The CDR3 is 15 amino acids. Unmatched junction bases numbered 8, after V lost 6 bases and J lost 2 bases. Germline V gene data show CDR1 as MNHEY and CDR2 as SVGAGI. CDR3 coding DNA: TGTGCCAGCAGGGAGGCTAGCGGTAACACAGATACGCAGTATTTT. It encodes CASREASGNTDTQYF.

This clone occurred a few times. The gene calls are TRBV6-1 and TRBJ2-2; possible D gene TRBD2, 5 bases. CDR1 is MNHNS, CDR2 SASEGT, per germline. The V and J ends lost 7 bases and 5 bases respectively, with 17 bases between them. The CDR3 length is 15 residues. CDR3 amino acids: CASTRTLLVTGELFF. The CDR3 nucleotides are TGTGCCAGCACCAGGACCCTACTAGTAACCGGGGAGCTGTTTTTT.

The chain links TRBV18 to TRBJ1-1, with 7 bases lining up with TRBD1. The CDR3 totals 12 residues. The germline V gene encodes CDR1 KGHSH and CDR2 LQKENI. V lost 4 bases and J lost 8; bases outside the gene matches: 4. CDR3 coding DNA: TGTGCCAGCTCACGCCTACAGGGGGAAGCTTTCTTT. It is translated as CASSRLQGEAFF.

This clone has only a few counts. The chain combines TRBV9 with TRBJ2-7, with TRBD2 matching 9 bases. V shed 1 base and J 6 bases; nucleotides not matched to a gene: 11. The CDR3 length is 16 residues. CDR1 is SGDLS and CDR2 is YYNGEE in the germline V gene. DNA for the CDR3: TGTGCCAGCAGCGTATACAGCGGGAGGATCGGCGCCGAGCAGTACTTC. This sequence encodes CASSVYSGRIGAEQYF. The whole variable domain, filled in from reference TRBV9 and TRBJ2-7, reads DSGVTQTPKHLITATGQRVTLRCSPRSGDLSVYWYQQSLDQGLQFLIQYYNGEERAKGNILERFSAQQFPDLHSELNLSSLELGDSALYFCASSVYSGRIGAEQYFGPGTRLTVT.

The V and J genes are TRBV28 and TRBJ1-4, with D uncertain. This CDR3 comprises 12 residues. CDR1 and CDR2 from the germline V gene are MDHEN and SYDVKM. Trimming shortened V by 5 bases and J by 8 bases, and 9 bases separated the two germline ends. Here the CDR3 DNA reads TGTGCCAGCAGTCGACTGAAAGAAAAACTGTTTTTT. Residues: CASSRLKEKLFF.

The rearrangement links TRBV4-2 to TRBJ2-1; D perhaps matches TRBD2 (5 bases). The V and J ends lost 6 bases and 4 bases respectively, with 10 bases between them. The CDR3 loop spans 13 amino acids. Germline V gene data show CDR1 as LGHNA and CDR2 as YNFKEQ. CDR3 sequence: CASSRTGYNEQFF. The DNA of the CDR3 is TGTGCCAGCAGTCGGACTGGTTACAATGAGCAGTTCTTC.

As concerns this clone: The junction does not match germline at one end; this may be a read error. This sequence joins TRBV7-9 and TRBJ2-2, with TRBD2 identical over 11 bases. The CDR3 is 15 residues long. Looked up from germline, CDR1 is SEHNR and CDR2 is FQNEAQ (reference sequence). CDR3 sequence: CSSRFSGRATGELFF. CDR3 nucleotides: TGTTCCAGCAGATTTAGCGGGAGGGCGACCGGGGAGCTGTTTTTT.

V usage is TRBV15 and J usage is TRBJ2-7; D might be TRBD1 (5 bases). The germline V gene encodes CDR1 LNHNV and CDR2 YYDKDF (reference sequence). V was cut by 1 base and J by 2 bases, with 6 bases left in between. This CDR3 is built from 13 residues. The CDR3 loop is CATSRVGPYEQYF. In DNA, the CDR3 is TGTGCCACCAGCAGAGTGGGGCCCTACGAGCAGTACTTC.

The chain couples TRBV27 to TRBJ2-1; TRBD2 matches at 7 bases. The CDR3 is 15 residues long. Trimming cost V 5 bases and J 4 bases; bases outside gene matches: 8. Germline assignment: CDR1 MNHEY and CDR2 SMNVEV (reference sequence). In nucleotides, the CDR3 is TGTGCCAGCAGTCCTGGAGCGGGACTTTACAATGAGCAGTTCTTC. This encodes CASSPGAGLYNEQFF.

V usage is TRBV11-2 and J usage is TRBJ2-6, with 11 bases lining up with TRBD2. CDR1 SGHAT and CDR2 FQNNGV come from the germline V gene. The CDR3 loop spans 19 amino acids. Trimming at V came to 8 bases and at J to 2 bases, leaving 14 bases not matched to a gene. In DNA, the CDR3 is TGTGCCAGCTCCCCCCAACTAGCGGGAGAGGAAGCTGGGGCCAACGTCCTGACTTTC. As protein: CASSPQLAGEEAGANVLTF.

The genes are TRBV6-6 and TRBJ1-2, with a weak D call TRBD1 (6 bases). The V and J ends lost 6 bases and 6 bases respectively, with 8 bases between them. Germline V lookup: CDR1 MNHNY, CDR2 SVGAGI (reference sequence). The CDR3 spans 11 residues. This CDR3 is CASSPGDGYTF. The CDR3 nucleotides are TGTGCCAGCAGCCCAGGGGATGGCTACACCTTC.

This clone was counted a single time. J is TRBJ2-3 and V is TRBV21-1; the table calls TRBD1, which could not be checked here. TRBV21-1 is a pseudogene. The CDR3 loop spans 15 amino acids. CDR3 region: CASSKAGRSTDTQYF. In DNA form, the CDR3 reads TGTGCCAGCAGCAAAGCGGGCAGAAGCACAGATACGCAGTATTTT.

The CDR3 sequence: CASSPWGGPQETQYF. In DNA form, the CDR3 reads TGTGCCAGCTCACCCTGGGGGGGCCCCCAAGAGACCCAGTACTTC. The chain combines TRBV18 with TRBJ2-5, with D maybe TRBD2 (7 bases). The CDR3 is 15 residues long. V shed 3 bases and J shed 1 base, with 12 bases lying between them. Germline CDR1 is KGHSH and CDR2 is LQKENI.

The J gene is TRBJ1-2, the V gene TRBV18, with TRBD1 matching 8 bases. The CDR3 consists of 16 residues. The germline gives CDR1 KGHSH, CDR2 LQKENI. The V segment lost 4 bases and the J segment 7 bases; nucleotides outside the gene matches: 14. The CDR3: CASSQRQGREESGYTF. As DNA, the CDR3 is TGTGCCAGCTCACAAAGACAGGGGCGCGAAGAATCTGGCTACACCTTC.